The 15 T cell receptor beta chains below all came from one sample that was sequenced in a study of cytomegalovirus exposure and HLA in healthy donors. This PCR relied on a set of 60 Vbeta primers and 13 Jbeta primers. Libraries were prepared by immunoSEQ multiplex PCR; TCRdb keeps only in-frame clonotypes and omits some of them. The repertoire holds 150,000 to 200,000 clones, with about 80% as singletons. The sequencing sample was made of PBMCs. These receptors came from a woman in her twenties or thirties in good health and CMV-seropositive.

This chain links TRBV29-1 with TRBJ1-2; TRBD1 matches 9 bases. The CDR3 has 14 amino acids. V dropped 7 bases and J dropped 6; count of bases not matched to a gene: 12. The germline CDR1 and CDR2 sequences are SQVTM and ANQGSEA. The CDR3 bases are TGCAGCGCTCGTGGACAGGGGAGGGTGCATGGCTACACCTTC. Residues: CSARGQGRVHGYTF.

CDR3 nucleotide sequence: TGTGCCAGCAGTCCAACCTCCTATGCGCACTCTGGGGCCAACGTCCTGACTTTC. Translating gives CASSPTSYAHSGANVLTF. This rearrangement joins TRBV27 to TRBJ2-6; D not certain. There are 18 residues in the CDR3. CDR1 MNHEY and CDR2 SMNVEV come from the germline V gene (reference sequence). V was trimmed by 5 bases and J by 0 bases, leaving 17 bases between them.

The chain combines TRBV7-9 with TRBJ1-2; tentatively, D is TRBD1 (6 bases). The CDR3 extends over 14 amino acids. Trimming removed 6 bases from V and 6 bases from J, with 17 bases in between. Germline V CDR1 and CDR2: SEHNR, FQNEAQ (reference sequence). DNA for the CDR3: TGTGCCAGCAGGCCCGGGGGGGCGCCGGATGGCTACACCTTC. This codes for CASRPGGAPDGYTF.

The rearrangement joins TRBV28 to TRBJ1-2, with 8 bases lining up with TRBD1. Germline V gene data show CDR1 as MDHEN and CDR2 as SYDVKM. Unmatched junction bases numbered 10, after V lost 6 bases and J lost 4 bases. The CDR3 extends over 15 amino acids. DNA for the CDR3: TGTGCCAGCAGACAAGCCGGCAGGGGGCTCTATGGCTACACCTTC. This encodes CASRQAGRGLYGYTF.

The V gene is TRBV5-1, the J gene TRBJ2-2; D is perhaps TRBD2 (6 bases). V was cut by 4 bases and J by 0 bases, with 22 bases left in between. The CDR3 length is 19 residues. CDR1 and CDR2 (germline): SGHRS, YFSETQ. The CDR3 region has the DNA TGCGCCAGCAGCCCCCACAGATGGAGGGCTAGCTCGAACACCGGGGAGCTGTTTTTT. Translating gives CASSPHRWRASSNTGELFF. Full variable domain (missing parts from reference TRBV5-1 and TRBJ2-2): KAGVTQTPRYLIKTRGQQVTLSCSPISGHRSVSWYQQTPGQGLQFLFEYFSETQRNKGNFPGRFSGRQFSNSRSEMNVSTLELGDSALYLCASSPHRWRASSNTGELFFGEGSRLTVL.

V is TRBV7-8 and J is TRBJ2-5; 12 bases are shared with TRBD2. The CDR3 sequence is 18 residues long. With V trimmed by 1 base and J by 3 bases, 9 bases remained unmatched. Germline CDR1 reads SGHVS; CDR2 reads FQNEAQ. CDR3 sequence reads: CASSLDFRTSGDKETQYF. CDR3 sequence (DNA): TGTGCCAGCAGCTTAGATTTTAGGACTAGCGGGGACAAAGAGACCCAGTACTTC.

The chain couples TRBV15 to TRBJ2-5; 10 bases are shared with TRBD1. The CDR3 loop spans 16 amino acids. The ends lost 4 bases at V and 4 bases at J; junction bases unmatched: 9. CDR1 and CDR2 from the germline V gene are LNHNV and YYDKDF (reference sequence). The CDR3 nucleotides are TGTGCCACCAGCACCAGACAGGGGGCGGGGGGAGAGACCCAGTACTTC. Amino acids: CATSTRQGAGGETQYF.

This clone has more than one count but fewer than ten. Different DNA sequences within this sample yield the same CDR3. The chain links TRBV7-7 to TRBJ2-5, with TRBD2 identical over 8 bases. Per germline, CDR1 SSHAT and CDR2 FNYEAQ (reference sequence). The CDR3 spans 13 residues. Trimming cost V 4 bases and J 3 bases; bases outside gene matches: 1. The CDR3 spells CASSSGGEETQYF. CDR3 DNA sequence: TGTGCCAGCAGCTCCGGGGGGGAAGAGACCCAGTACTTC.

The rearrangement uses TRBV15 and TRBJ1-2; possible D gene TRBD1, 5 bases. V was clipped by 4 bases and J by 8 bases, with 20 bases between them. CDR3 length: 15 amino acids. Germline CDR1 is LNHNV and CDR2 is YYDKDF (reference sequence). The DNA for the CDR3 is TGTGCCACCAGCATTCGTTCAGGGATTCTGAGGGGCTACACCTTC. This codes for CATSIRSGILRGYTF.

In nucleotides, the CDR3 is TGTGCCAGCAGCTCGTTTGACACCTACGAGCAGTACTTC. This gives the protein CASSSFDTYEQYF. The V call is TRBV7-9, the J call TRBJ2-7; D is unclear. Germline V CDR1 and CDR2: SEHNR, FQNEAQ (reference sequence). V was pared by 4 bases and J by 2 bases, with 9 bases between. This CDR3 is 13 amino acids long.

The chain recombines TRBV4-3 with TRBJ2-1, with 7 bases identical to TRBD1. In germline, CDR1 is LGHNA, CDR2 YSLEER. J lost 6 bases, V lost 4 bases, and 6 bases had no gene match. The CDR3 totals 14 residues. In nucleotides, the CDR3 is TGCGCCAGCAGCCGAACTACAGGGGTCAATGAGCAGTTCTTC. Protein product: CASSRTTGVNEQFF.

The V gene is TRBV14, the J gene TRBJ2-5, with a possible D match to TRBD2 (5 bases). The germline CDR1 and CDR2 sequences are SGHDN and FVKESK. V lost 3 bases and J lost 6, with 14 bases in between. The length of the CDR3 is 14 residues. CDR3 residues: CASSQSLGGQTQYF. The CDR3 DNA reads TGTGCCAGCAGCCAGAGCCTAGGCGGGCAGACCCAGTACTTC.

The V call is TRBV5-1, the J call TRBJ1-2; D perhaps matches TRBD1 (6 bases). V was cut by 0 bases and J by 8 bases, with 14 bases left in between. Germline assignment: CDR1 SGHRS and CDR2 YFSETQ. This CDR3 spans 14 amino acids. CDR3 nucleotides: TGCGCCAGCAGCTTGGCTGTGGGGGCGAGGGGCTACACCTTC. Residues: CASSLAVGARGYTF.

The chain uses TRBV19 and TRBJ1-1; D may be TRBD1 (5 bases). Trimming cost V 7 bases and J 1 base, with 13 bases left between them. CDR3 size: 14 residues. Germline CDR1 and CDR2: LNHDA and SQIVND (reference sequence). The CDR3 region is CASIEGAGNTEAFF. CDR3 sequence (DNA): TGTGCCAGTATCGAAGGGGCAGGGAACACTGAAGCTTTCTTT.

The rearrangement joins TRBV6-5 to TRBJ1-1, with TRBD1 identical over 7 bases. The CDR3 covers 15 residues. Germline V gives CDR1 MNHEY, CDR2 SVGAGI. With 6 bases clipped from V and 7 bases from J, the junction kept 14 bases outside the gene matches. In DNA form, the CDR3 reads TGTGCCAGCAGAGCTCAGACAGGGTCCCGGGGTGAAGCTTTCTTT. This encodes CASRAQTGSRGEAFF.